This TCR beta chain is from a study of identical twins. Study observations and caveats: Those out-of-frame alpha sequences shared by twins showed an excess of low generation probability. Beta out-of-frame sequences showed weaker excess twin sharing. In zero-insertion analyses, partial confounding could arise from invariant MAIT and iNKT cells.

Through template switching, a universal primer site was introduced, and the cDNA contained unique molecular identifiers. TCRdb fed the 5' RACE reads into MiXCR, producing one record per CDR3 protein. The data contain 640,000 or so distinct CDR3 sequences, around 6% of them singletons. In germline, CDR1 is SGHAT, CDR2 FQDESV (reference sequence). The CDR3 spans 19 residues. Trimming pared 3 bases from V and 0 bases from J, leaving 23 bases between. This clonotype has just a few counts. Its antigen is currently unknown. The source is a man between 18 and 35 years old in good health. The V call is TRBV11-1, the J call TRBJ1-1, with D maybe TRBD1 (6 bases). The sequenced material came from naive T cells sorted from blood. The CDR3 region has the DNA TGTGCCAGCAGCTTCTCTATAGCTGGGGGCTCTCTCATGAACACTGAAGCTTTCTTT. Its protein product is CASSFSIAGGSLMNTEAFF.